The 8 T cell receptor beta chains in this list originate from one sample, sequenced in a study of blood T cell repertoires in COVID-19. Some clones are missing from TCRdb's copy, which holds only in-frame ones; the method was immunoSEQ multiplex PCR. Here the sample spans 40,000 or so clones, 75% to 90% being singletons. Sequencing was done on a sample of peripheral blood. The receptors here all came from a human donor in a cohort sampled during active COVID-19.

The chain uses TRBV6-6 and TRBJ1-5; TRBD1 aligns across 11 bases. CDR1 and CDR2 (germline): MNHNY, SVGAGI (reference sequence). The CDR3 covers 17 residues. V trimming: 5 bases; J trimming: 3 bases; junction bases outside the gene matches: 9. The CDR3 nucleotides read TGTGCCAGCAGTCCAAGGGGGACAGGGGGTACCAATCAGCCCCAGCATTTT. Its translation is CASSPRGTGGTNQPQHF.

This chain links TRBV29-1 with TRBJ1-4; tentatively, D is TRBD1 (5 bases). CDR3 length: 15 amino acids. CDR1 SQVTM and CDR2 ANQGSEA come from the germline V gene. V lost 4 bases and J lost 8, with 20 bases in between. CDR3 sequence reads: CSVVRPLYGGEKLFF. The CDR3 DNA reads TGCAGCGTTGTGAGGCCCCTCTATGGGGGGGAAAAACTGTTTTTT. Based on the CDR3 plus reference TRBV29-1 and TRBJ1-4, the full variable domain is SAVISQKPSRDICQRGTSLTIQCQVDSQVTMMFWYRQQPGQSLTLIATANQGSEATYESGFVIDKFPISRPNLTFSTLTVSNMSPEDSSIYLCSVVRPLYGGEKLFFGSGTQLSVL.

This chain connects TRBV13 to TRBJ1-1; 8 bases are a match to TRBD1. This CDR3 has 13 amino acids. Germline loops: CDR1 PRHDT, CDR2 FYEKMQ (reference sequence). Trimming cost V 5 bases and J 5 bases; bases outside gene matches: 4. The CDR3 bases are TGTGCCAGCAGCCTGCGACAGGGGACTGAAGCTTTCTTT. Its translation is CASSLRQGTEAFF.

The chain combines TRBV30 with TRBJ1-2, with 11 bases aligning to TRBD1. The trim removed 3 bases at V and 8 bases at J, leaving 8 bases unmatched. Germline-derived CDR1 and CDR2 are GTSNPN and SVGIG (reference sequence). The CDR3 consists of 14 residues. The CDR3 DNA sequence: TGTGCCTGGAGAGTCCCGGACAGGGGGCAAGGCTACACCTTC. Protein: CAWRVPDRGQGYTF.

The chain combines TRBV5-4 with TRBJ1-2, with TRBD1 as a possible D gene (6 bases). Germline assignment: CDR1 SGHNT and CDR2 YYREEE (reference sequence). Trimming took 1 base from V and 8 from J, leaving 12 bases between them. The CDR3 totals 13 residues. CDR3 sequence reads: CASSLQGMWGYTF. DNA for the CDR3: TGTGCCAGCAGCTTGCAGGGGATGTGGGGCTACACCTTC.

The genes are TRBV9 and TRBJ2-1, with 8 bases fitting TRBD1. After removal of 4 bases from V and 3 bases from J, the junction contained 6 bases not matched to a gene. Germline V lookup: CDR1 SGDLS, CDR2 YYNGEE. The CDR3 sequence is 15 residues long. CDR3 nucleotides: TGTGCCAGCAGCACCCGGACAGGGAACTACAATGAGCAGTTCTTC. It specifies CASSTRTGNYNEQFF.

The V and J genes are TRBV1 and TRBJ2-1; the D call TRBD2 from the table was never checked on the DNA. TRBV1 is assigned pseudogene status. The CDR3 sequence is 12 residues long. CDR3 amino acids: CTSSQDGRGTFF. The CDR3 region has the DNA TGCACCAGCAGCCAAGACGGGAGGGGAACGTTCTTC.

The CDR3 nucleotides are TGCGCCAGCAGCTTGGAACCTAGCGGGAGCCGGAGCTCCTACGAGCAGTACTTC. It codes for CASSLEPSGSRSSYEQYF. The chain couples TRBV5-1 to TRBJ2-7; TRBD2 matches at 10 bases. The CDR3 runs 18 residues. With 0 bases clipped from V and 0 bases from J, the junction kept 9 bases outside the gene matches. Germline V gene data show CDR1 as SGHRS and CDR2 as YFSETQ.